This section outlines one T cell receptor (beta chain) sequence together with its context. The antigen is unknown. These data are taken from a study of cytomegalovirus exposure and HLA in healthy donors. General study findings and limits: In vitro confirmation showed a few CMV-associated chains to be CMV antigen specific.

The PCR contained 60 Vbeta and 13 Jbeta primers. Study processing details: The authors later counted approximately 80 million unique TCR beta chains, roughly 11 million of them shared. Sequencing used immunoSEQ multiplex PCR; TCRdb keeps in-frame clones, though not all of them. From that table come the V and J calls and clone size; the DNA was used to work out D and trimming. The sample contains 150,000 to 200,000 clones, around nine tenths of which appear only once. The sequence came from a woman aged 18-30 years in good health and CMV-seronegative. Sequencing was done on a sample of PBMCs.

For the CDR3, the DNA is TGTGCCATCAGTGCCGGGACAACAGGCACTGAAGCTTTCTTT. Amino acid sequence: CAISAGTTGTEAFF. The chain links TRBV10-3 to TRBJ1-1; weak D call: TRBD1 (6 bases). CDR1 is ENHRY and CDR2 is SYGVKD in the germline V gene. The CDR3 is 14 residues long. V was clipped by 4 bases and J by 4 bases, with 13 bases between them.